This T cell receptor (beta chain) was captured by sequencing in a study of lymphopenia after photon versus proton radiotherapy. Overall study findings and caveats: Oligoclonal CD8+ Temra expansion after nadir drove photon patients' diversity drop. Photon-treated patients lost naive T cells and TCR diversity; proton-treated stayed stable. In patients who died, overall survival fell as post-nadir TCR diversity dropped more. Authors raise, but do not show, better survival with proton therapy.

The data were produced by immunoSEQ multiplex PCR, yet TCRdb's version contains in-frame clones alone and is incomplete. The sample yields roughly 65,000 clones, approximately 91% seen once. On this clone itself: No antigen is known for it.

Trimming took off 7 bases at V and 4 bases at J, with 17 bases between the two ends. This CDR3 has 14 residues. Germline CDR1 is LNHDA and CDR2 is SQIVND (reference sequence). The source is a woman in her 70s with pancreatic cancer. The gene calls are TRBV19 and TRBJ2-7; D possibly uses TRBD1 or TRBD2 (5 bases each). Sequences were derived from peripheral blood, sampled from a patient treated with photon-based radiotherapy. CDR3 protein: CASNPGGGTYEQYF. CDR3 bases: TGTGCCAGTAACCCTGGGGGTGGGACGTACGAGCAGTACTTC.